This entry lists 21 T cell receptor beta chains sequenced from one sample in a study of T cells in Graves' hyperthyroidism and ophthalmopathy. There were TCR beta CDR3 regions amplified from RNA transcripts. Researchers ran a first-round RT-PCR on the TCR CDR3 using the HTBI primer set. TCRdb re-derived calls from the multiplex PCR reads in MiXCR, one entry per CDR3 protein. The sample comprises 150,000 to 200,000 distinct CDR3 sequences, less than 10% of which are singletons, and approximately 20% rests with the top ten. Sample: blood. These receptors were obtained from a woman aged 18-29 years with Graves' hyperthyroidism that later progressed to Graves' ophthalmopathy.

This clonotype was detected many times. The chain joins TRBV19 to TRBJ2-2; 9 positions agree with TRBD1. Trimming took 6 bases from V and 3 from J; bases not matched to a gene: 11. The CDR3 is 17 amino acids. CDR1 and CDR2 (germline): LNHDA, SQIVND (reference sequence). The CDR3, as DNA: TGTGCCAGTAGACAACCTACAGGGGGCGCGGACACCGGGGAGCTGTTTTTT. Amino acid sequence: CASRQPTGGADTGELFF.

This clonotype was detected many times. DNA of the CDR3: TGTGCCAGCAGCTCTACCGGGACAGGGGATGTGAATGAGCAGTTCTTC. Encoded protein: CASSSTGTGDVNEQFF. This chain joins TRBV4-2 and TRBJ2-1; 10 bases are shared with TRBD1. Germline V gene lookup returns CDR1 LGHNA and CDR2 YNFKEQ. This CDR3 has 16 amino acids. The V gene end was trimmed by 5 bases and the J gene end by 7 bases; junction bases not matched to a gene: 11.

The chain recombines TRBV3-1 with TRBJ2-1; D is unresolved. Trimming stripped 6 bases from V and 4 bases from J, with 13 bases between. CDR1 and CDR2 (germline): LGHDT, YNNKEL (reference sequence). This CDR3 is 14 amino acids long. In DNA, the CDR3 is TGTGCCAGCAGTTTGGGTAACATATACAATGAGCAGTTCTTC. As protein: CASSLGNIYNEQFF.

This clonotype was observed many times. The chain has TRBV7-9 and TRBJ2-1; possibly TRBD1 for D (5 bases). CDR3 length: 16 residues. Germline assignment: CDR1 SEHNR and CDR2 FQNEAQ (reference sequence). The germline V and J ends were trimmed by 4 bases and 4 bases, with 17 bases remaining between them. DNA for the CDR3: TGTGCCAGCAGCTCAAAAGCCCCAGGGCAATACAATGAGCAGTTCTTC. Amino acid sequence: CASSSKAPGQYNEQFF.

This chain links TRBV7-2 with TRBJ2-1, with 9 bases matching TRBD2. CDR3 length equals 15 residues. V dropped 2 bases and J dropped 8; count of bases not matched to a gene: 7. From germline, CDR1 is SGHTA and CDR2 FQGNSA. The CDR3 is CASSLLAGSADEQFF. As DNA, the CDR3 is TGTGCCAGCAGCTTACTAGCGGGGTCCGCCGATGAGCAGTTCTTC.

The sample holds many counts of this clonotype. The chain carries TRBV11-2 and TRBJ1-2; D is uncertain. This CDR3 spans 13 amino acids. Per germline, CDR1 SGHAT and CDR2 FQNNGV. V was pared by 6 bases and J by 4 bases, with 12 bases between. The CDR3 DNA follows: TGTGCCAGCAGTAAAGACCGAGTCTATGGCTACACCTTC. Translating it yields CASSKDRVYGYTF.

Concerning this clonotype itself: This may be a read error: a much more frequent sequence differs by one nucleotide. This rearrangement joins TRBV7-2 to TRBJ1-2; tentatively, D is TRBD1 (5 bases). CDR3 size: 13 residues. Per germline, CDR1 SGHTA and CDR2 FQGNSA. V was cut by 4 bases and J by 7 bases, with 13 bases left in between. In nucleotides, the CDR3 is TGTGCCAGCAGCTGCAGGGTCGAGCTTGGCTACACCTTC. Translating it yields CASSCRVELGYTF.

This clonotype was recorded many times. V gene TRBV20-1 combines with J gene TRBJ2-7; 7 bases line up with TRBD1. The CDR3 has 15 amino acids. Germline loops: CDR1 DFQATT, CDR2 SNEGSKA (reference sequence). J gave up 0 bases and V 1 base, and 6 bases lay outside the gene matches. The CDR3 DNA follows: TGCAGTGCTAGAGTCAGGACAGGAAGCTCCTACGAGCAGTACTTC. Translating it yields CSARVRTGSSYEQYF.

Ten or more counts support this clonotype. The DNA of the CDR3 is TGTGCCAGCAGTGCGGGGCGGTTCGGTGGCTACACCTTC. Translating it yields CASSAGRFGGYTF. J is TRBJ1-2 and V is TRBV27, with D possibly TRBD1 on 5 matching bases. The CDR3 has 13 amino acids. Per germline, CDR1 MNHEY and CDR2 SMNVEV (reference sequence). V dropped 5 bases and J dropped 7 bases, with 14 bases sitting between them.

The V call is TRBV5-5, the J call TRBJ2-1, with 7 bases lining up with TRBD2. Germline CDR1 SGHKS, CDR2 YYEKEE (reference sequence). This CDR3 region has 14 residues. The V and J ends lost 4 bases and 8 bases, in that order; junction bases with no gene match: 9. The CDR3 DNA follows: TGTGCCAGCAGCACCATGACTAGCTCGGATGAGCAGTTCTTC. Its translation is CASSTMTSSDEQFF.

This clonotype was recorded many times. J is TRBJ2-7 and V is TRBV24-1; 10 bases are a match to TRBD2. Germline V lookup: CDR1 KGHDR, CDR2 SFDVKD. This CDR3 is built from 17 residues. The V and J ends lost 8 bases and 2 bases, in that order; junction bases with no gene match: 14. Here the CDR3 DNA reads TGTGCCACCAAGCTTAGGCTAGCGGGAGTAAAGCCCTACGAGCAGTACTTC. Translating it yields CATKLRLAGVKPYEQYF.

This clonotype was seen more than once but under ten times. This rearrangement joins TRBV2 to TRBJ2-7, with unresolved D. The V end lost 7 bases, the J end lost 2 bases, and 24 bases lay between the germline ends. CDR1 is SNHLY and CDR2 is FYNNEI in the germline V gene. This CDR3 region has 17 residues. The CDR3 nucleotides read TGTGCCAGCATCCAACTTAGGGCAAACCCACCCACCTACGAGCAGTACTTC. Translated: CASIQLRANPPTYEQYF. Together with reference TRBV2 and TRBJ2-7, the CDR3 gives the full variable domain: EPEVTQTPSHQVTQMGQEVILRCVPISNHLYFYWYRQILGQKVEFLVSFYNNEISEKSEIFDDQFSVERPDGSNFTLKIRSTKLEDSAMYFCASIQLRANPPTYEQYFGPGTRLTVT.

This clonotype was recorded many times. This chain joins TRBV11-2 and TRBJ2-1, with a tentative D call TRBD2 (6 bases). The germline V and J ends were trimmed by 1 base and 5 bases, with 21 bases remaining between them. The CDR3 contains 18 residues. The germline V gene encodes CDR1 SGHAT and CDR2 FQNNGV. In DNA form, the CDR3 reads TGTGCCAGCAGCTTAGGGCGCGGAGGGCGGGTCGAAGACAATGAGCAGTTCTTC. As protein: CASSLGRGGRVEDNEQFF.

This clonotype was counted ten times or more. This sequence joins TRBV12-3 or TRBV12-4 and TRBJ2-5; D is uncertain. The CDR3 runs to 14 residues. Between the trimmed V and J ends, which lost 3 bases and 1 base, there was a span of 9 bases. The CDR3 DNA reads as TGTGCCAGCAGTTTTTCGGCAGGCCAAGAGACCCAGTACTTC. Translation: CASSFSAGQETQYF.

This clonotype was counted only a few times. This sequence joins TRBV25-1 and TRBJ1-6; D may be TRBD1 (6 bases). This CDR3 contains 16 residues. V dropped 6 bases and J dropped 3 bases, with 15 bases sitting between them. The V gene's germline CDR1 is MGHDK and CDR2 SYGVNS. The CDR3 protein is CASREGGALYNSPLHF. The CDR3 nucleotides read TGTGCCAGCAGGGAGGGGGGGGCCCTCTATAATTCACCCCTCCACTTT.

This clonotype was seen at least ten times. The rearrangement joins TRBV12-3 or TRBV12-4 to TRBJ2-5; either TRBD1 or TRBD2 may fit D (6 bases each). This CDR3 contains 14 residues. Trimming shortened V by 6 bases and J by 7 bases, and 18 bases separated the two germline ends. In DNA, the CDR3 is TGTGCCAGCAGCACCTCGGGGGCCGAGGGGACCCAGTACTTC. Its translation is CASSTSGAEGTQYF.

This clonotype was found a few times. V gene TRBV6-1 combines with J gene TRBJ1-5; 9 bases line up with TRBD1. This CDR3 region has 13 residues. V trimming: 10 bases; J trimming: 6 bases; junction bases outside the gene matches: 7. Germline V gene sequence: CDR1 MNHNS, CDR2 SASEGT. This CDR3 reads CATTGGLRQPQHF. In nucleotides, the CDR3 is TGTGCCACAACAGGGGGCCTGCGTCAGCCCCAGCATTTT.

This clonotype was detected many times. The V call is TRBV19, the J call TRBJ1-1, with a possible D match to TRBD1 (5 bases). CDR3 size: 17 residues. The V gene lost 8 bases and the J gene lost 0 bases, with 22 bases spanning the gap. CDR1 and CDR2 from the germline V gene are LNHDA and SQIVND (reference sequence). DNA for the CDR3: TGTGCCAGTCACCAGCCGGGACGGAACTTAATGAACACTGAAGCTTTCTTT. Its translation: CASHQPGRNLMNTEAFF.

The table lists this clonotype with many counts. This chain links TRBV28 with TRBJ1-2; no firm D call. The CDR3 loop spans 14 amino acids. Germline CDR1 reads MDHEN; CDR2 reads SYDVKM. V lost 6 bases to trimming and J lost 2 bases, with 13 bases between them. The CDR3 nucleotides are TGTGCCAGCAGCTTAGGTGCGGGAAACTATGGCTACACCTTC. It encodes CASSLGAGNYGYTF.

This clonotype occurred many times. The V gene is TRBV12-3 or TRBV12-4, the J gene TRBJ2-7; 7 nucleotides line up with TRBD1. The CDR3 has 14 residues. The J segment lost 2 bases and the V segment lost 3 bases, leaving 4 bases of the junction unmatched. This chain's CDR3 is CASSLSQGAYEQYF. Here the CDR3 DNA reads TGTGCCAGCAGTTTGAGTCAGGGGGCCTACGAGCAGTACTTC.

This clonotype appeared many times. The chain is built from TRBV30 and TRBJ2-7, with D possibly TRBD1 on 6 matching bases. Germline CDR1 and CDR2: GTSNPN and SVGIG (reference sequence). The germline V and J ends were trimmed by 2 bases and 3 bases, with 11 bases remaining between them. The CDR3 runs to 13 residues. This CDR3 reads CAWSMGQNYEQYF. In nucleotides, the CDR3 is TGTGCCTGGAGTATGGGACAAAACTACGAGCAGTACTTC.